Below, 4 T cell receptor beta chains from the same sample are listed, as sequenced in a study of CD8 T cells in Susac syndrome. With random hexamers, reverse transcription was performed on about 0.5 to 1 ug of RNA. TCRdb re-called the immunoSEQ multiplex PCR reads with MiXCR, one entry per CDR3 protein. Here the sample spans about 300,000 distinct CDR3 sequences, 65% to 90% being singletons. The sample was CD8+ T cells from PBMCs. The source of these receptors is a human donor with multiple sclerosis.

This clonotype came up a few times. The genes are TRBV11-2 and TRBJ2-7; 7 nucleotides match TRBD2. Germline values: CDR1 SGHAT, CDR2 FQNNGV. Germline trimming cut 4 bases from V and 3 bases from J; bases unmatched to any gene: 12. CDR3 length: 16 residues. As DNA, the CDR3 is TGTGCCAGCAGCTCTCTGGTCTCGGCGGGGGACTACGAGCAGTACTTC. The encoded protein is CASSSLVSAGDYEQYF. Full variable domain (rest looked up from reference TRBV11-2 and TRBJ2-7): EAGVAQSPRYKIIEKRQSVAFWCNPISGHATLYWYQQILGQGPKLLIQFQNNGVVDDSQLPKDRFSAERLKGVDSTLKIQPAKLEDSAVYLCASSSLVSAGDYEQYFGPGTRLTVT.

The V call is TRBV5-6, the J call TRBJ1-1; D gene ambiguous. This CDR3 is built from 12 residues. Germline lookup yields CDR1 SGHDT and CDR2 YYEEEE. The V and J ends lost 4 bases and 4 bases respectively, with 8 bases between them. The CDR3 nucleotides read TGTGCCAGCAGCCAGGACGGCACTGAAGCTTTCTTT. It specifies CASSQDGTEAFF.

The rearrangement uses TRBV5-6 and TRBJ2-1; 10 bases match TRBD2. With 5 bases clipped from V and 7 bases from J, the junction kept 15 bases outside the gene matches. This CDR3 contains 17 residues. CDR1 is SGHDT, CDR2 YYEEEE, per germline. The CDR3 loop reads CASSYVRTSGGRNEQFF. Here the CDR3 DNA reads TGTGCCAGCAGTTACGTCAGGACTAGCGGAGGGCGGAATGAGCAGTTCTTC.

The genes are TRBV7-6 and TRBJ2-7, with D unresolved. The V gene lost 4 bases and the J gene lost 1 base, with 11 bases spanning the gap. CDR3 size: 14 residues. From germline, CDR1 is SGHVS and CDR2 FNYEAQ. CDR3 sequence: CASSSPPRSYEQYF. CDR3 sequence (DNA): TGTGCCAGCAGCTCCCCCCCGCGGTCCTACGAGCAGTACTTC.